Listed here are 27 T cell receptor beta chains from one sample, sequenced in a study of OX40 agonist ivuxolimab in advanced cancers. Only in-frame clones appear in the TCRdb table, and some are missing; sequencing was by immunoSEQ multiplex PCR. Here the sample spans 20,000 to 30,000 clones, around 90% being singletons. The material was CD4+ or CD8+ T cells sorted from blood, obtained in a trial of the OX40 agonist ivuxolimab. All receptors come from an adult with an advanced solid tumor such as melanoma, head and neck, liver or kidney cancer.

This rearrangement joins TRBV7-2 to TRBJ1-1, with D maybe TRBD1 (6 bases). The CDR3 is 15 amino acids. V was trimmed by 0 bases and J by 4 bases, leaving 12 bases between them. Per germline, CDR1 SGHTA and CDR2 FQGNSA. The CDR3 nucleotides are TGTGCCAGCAGCTTAGCGTCAGGGGTTGCCACTGAAGCTTTCTTT. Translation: CASSLASGVATEAFF.

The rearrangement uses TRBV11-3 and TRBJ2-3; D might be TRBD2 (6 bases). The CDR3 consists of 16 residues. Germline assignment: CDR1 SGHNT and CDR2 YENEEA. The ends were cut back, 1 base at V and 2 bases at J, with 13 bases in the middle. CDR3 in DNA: TGTGCCAGCAGCTTAGGGTTGGAGGGGACCACAGATACGCAGTATTTT. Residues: CASSLGLEGTTDTQYF. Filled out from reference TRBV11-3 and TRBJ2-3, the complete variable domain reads EAGVVQSPRYKIIEKKQPVAFWCNPISGHNTLYWYLQNLGQGPELLIRYENEEAVDDSQLPKDRFSAERLKGVDSTLKIQPAELGDSAVYLCASSLGLEGTTDTQYFGPGTRLTVL.

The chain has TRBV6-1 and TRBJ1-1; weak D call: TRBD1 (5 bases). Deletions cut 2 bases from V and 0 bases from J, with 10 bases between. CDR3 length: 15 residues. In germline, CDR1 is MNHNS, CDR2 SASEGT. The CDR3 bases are TGTGCCAGCAGTGAATTTGGCAGGGTGAACACTGAAGCTTTCTTT. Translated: CASSEFGRVNTEAFF.

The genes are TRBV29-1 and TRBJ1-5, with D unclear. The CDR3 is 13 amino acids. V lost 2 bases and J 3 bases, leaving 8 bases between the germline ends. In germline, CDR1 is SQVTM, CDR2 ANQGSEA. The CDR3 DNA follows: TGCAGCGTTGAAACTGGGAACAATCAGCCCCAGCATTTT. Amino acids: CSVETGNNQPQHF.

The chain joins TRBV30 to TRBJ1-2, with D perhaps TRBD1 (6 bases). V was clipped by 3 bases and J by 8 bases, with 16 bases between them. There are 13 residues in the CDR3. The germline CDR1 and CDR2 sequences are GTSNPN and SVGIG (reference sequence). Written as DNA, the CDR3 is TGTGCCTGGAGAGTACACGGGGACATAGGCTACACCTTC. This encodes CAWRVHGDIGYTF.

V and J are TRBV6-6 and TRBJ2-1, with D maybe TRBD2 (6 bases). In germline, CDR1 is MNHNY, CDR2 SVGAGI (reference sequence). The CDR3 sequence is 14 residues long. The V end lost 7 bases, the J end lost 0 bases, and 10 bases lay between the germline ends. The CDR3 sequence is CASNGLSSYNEQFF. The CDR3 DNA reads TGTGCCAGCAACGGACTAAGCTCCTACAATGAGCAGTTCTTC.

The CDR3: CASSLGAPGSNSPLHF. Here the CDR3 DNA reads TGTGCCAGCAGCTTAGGAGCACCTGGGTCCAATTCACCCCTCCACTTT. V and J are TRBV7-9 and TRBJ1-6; no reliable D call. Trimming removed 1 base from V and 7 bases from J, with 14 bases in between. Germline V CDR1 and CDR2: SEHNR, FQNEAQ (reference sequence). The CDR3 length is 16 residues.

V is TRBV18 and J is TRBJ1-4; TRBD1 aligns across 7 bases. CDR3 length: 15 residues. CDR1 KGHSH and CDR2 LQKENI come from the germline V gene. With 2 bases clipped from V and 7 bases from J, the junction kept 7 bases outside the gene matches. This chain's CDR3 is CASSPSGGGGEKLFF. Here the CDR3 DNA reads TGTGCCAGCTCACCATCAGGAGGGGGCGGTGAAAAACTGTTTTTT.

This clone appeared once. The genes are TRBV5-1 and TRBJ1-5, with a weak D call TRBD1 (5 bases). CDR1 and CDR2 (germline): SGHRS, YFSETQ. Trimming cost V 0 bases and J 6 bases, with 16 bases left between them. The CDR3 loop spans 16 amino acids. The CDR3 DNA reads TGCGCCAGCAGCTTGGGGGACCATCAGGGTGGTCAGCCCCAGCATTTT. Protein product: CASSLGDHQGGQPQHF.

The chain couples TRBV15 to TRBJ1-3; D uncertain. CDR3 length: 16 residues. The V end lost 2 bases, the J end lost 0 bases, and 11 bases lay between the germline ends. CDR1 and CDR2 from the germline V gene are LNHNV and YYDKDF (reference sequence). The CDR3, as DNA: TGTGCCACCAGCAGATCACGGAGATACTCTGGAAACACCATATATTTT. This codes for CATSRSRRYSGNTIYF.

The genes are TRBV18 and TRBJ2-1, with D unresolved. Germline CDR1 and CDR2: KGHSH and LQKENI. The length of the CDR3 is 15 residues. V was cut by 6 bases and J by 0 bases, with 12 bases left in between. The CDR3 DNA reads TGTGCCAGCTCCCCCGGTAGAGGCTCCTACAATGAGCAGTTCTTC. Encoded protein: CASSPGRGSYNEQFF. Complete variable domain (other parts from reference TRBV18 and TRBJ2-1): NAGVMQNPRHLVRRRGQEARLRCSPMKGHSHVYWYRQLPEEGLKFMVYLQKENIIDESGMPKERFSAEFPKEGPSILRIQQVVRGDSAAYFCASSPGRGSYNEQFFGPGTRLTVL.

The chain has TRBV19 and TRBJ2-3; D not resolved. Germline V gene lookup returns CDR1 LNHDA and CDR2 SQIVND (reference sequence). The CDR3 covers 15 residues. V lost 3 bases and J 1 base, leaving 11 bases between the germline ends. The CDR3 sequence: CASSMGGGGTDTQYF. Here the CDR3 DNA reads TGTGCCAGTAGTATGGGTGGCGGAGGCACAGATACGCAGTATTTT.

The CDR3 DNA is TGCGCCAGCAGCCAAGATCAAACAAAGGGGAACACTGAAGCTTTCTTT. Protein product: CASSQDQTKGNTEAFF. The chain couples TRBV4-3 to TRBJ1-1; D call uncertain. The V end was cut by 0 bases, the J end by 1 base, with 12 bases between. This CDR3 is 16 amino acids long. CDR1 and CDR2 (germline): LGHNA, YSLEER.

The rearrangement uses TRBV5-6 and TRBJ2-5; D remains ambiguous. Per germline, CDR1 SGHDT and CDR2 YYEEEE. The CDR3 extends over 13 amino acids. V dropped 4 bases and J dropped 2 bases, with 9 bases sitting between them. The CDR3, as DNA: TGTGCCAGCAGCACACAGTTTCAAGAGACCCAGTACTTC. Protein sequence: CASSTQFQETQYF.

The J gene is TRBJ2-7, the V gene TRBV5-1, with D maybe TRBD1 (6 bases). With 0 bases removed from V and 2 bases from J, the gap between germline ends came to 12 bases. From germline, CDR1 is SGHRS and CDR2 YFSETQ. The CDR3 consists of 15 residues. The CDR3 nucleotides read TGCGCCAGCAGCTTGGAGGGACAACTACCCTACGAGCAGTACTTC. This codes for CASSLEGQLPYEQYF.

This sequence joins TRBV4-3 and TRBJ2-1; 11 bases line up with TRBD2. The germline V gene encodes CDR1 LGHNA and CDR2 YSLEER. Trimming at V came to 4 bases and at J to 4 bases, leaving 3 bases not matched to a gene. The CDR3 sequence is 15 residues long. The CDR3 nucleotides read TGCGCCAGCAGCCCCCTAGCGGGGGGTTACAATGAGCAGTTCTTC. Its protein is CASSPLAGGYNEQFF.

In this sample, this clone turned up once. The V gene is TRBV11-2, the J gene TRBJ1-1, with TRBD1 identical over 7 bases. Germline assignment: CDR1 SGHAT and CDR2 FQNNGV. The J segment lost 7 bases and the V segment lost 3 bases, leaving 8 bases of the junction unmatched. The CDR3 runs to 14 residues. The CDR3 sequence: CASSFPGQTIEAFF. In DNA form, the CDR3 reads TGTGCCAGCAGCTTCCCGGGACAGACGATTGAAGCTTTCTTT.

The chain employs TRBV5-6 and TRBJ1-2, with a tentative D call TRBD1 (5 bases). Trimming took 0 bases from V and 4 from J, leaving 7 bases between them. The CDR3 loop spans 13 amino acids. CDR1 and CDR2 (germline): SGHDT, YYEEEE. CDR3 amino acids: CASSLGQSYGYTF. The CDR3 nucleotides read TGTGCCAGCAGCTTGGGACAGAGCTATGGCTACACCTTC.

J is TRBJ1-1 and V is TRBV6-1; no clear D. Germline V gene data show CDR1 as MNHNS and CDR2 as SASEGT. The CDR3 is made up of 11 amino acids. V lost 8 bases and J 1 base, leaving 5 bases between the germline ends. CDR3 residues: CASPRNTEAFF. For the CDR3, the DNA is TGTGCCAGCCCACGGAACACTGAAGCTTTCTTT.

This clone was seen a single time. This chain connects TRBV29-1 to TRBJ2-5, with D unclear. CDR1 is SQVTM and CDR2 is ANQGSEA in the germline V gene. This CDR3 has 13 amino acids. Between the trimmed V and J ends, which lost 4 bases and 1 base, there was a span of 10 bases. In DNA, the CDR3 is TGCAGCGTTGGGGCCCCTGCCCAAGAGACCCAGTACTTC. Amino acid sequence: CSVGAPAQETQYF.

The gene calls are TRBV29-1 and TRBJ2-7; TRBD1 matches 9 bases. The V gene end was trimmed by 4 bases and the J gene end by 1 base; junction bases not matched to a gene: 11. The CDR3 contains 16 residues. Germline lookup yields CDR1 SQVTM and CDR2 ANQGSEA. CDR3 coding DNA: TGCAGCGTTGTCCCCAAAAGGACAGGGGCTTCCTACGAGCAGTACTTC. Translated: CSVVPKRTGASYEQYF.

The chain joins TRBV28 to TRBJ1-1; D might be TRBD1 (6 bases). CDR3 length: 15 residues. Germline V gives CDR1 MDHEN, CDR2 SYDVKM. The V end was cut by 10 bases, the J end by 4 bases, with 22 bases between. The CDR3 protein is CAIAGAGVGSTEAFF. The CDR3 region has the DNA TGTGCCATCGCGGGGGCAGGGGTAGGGAGCACTGAAGCTTTCTTT.

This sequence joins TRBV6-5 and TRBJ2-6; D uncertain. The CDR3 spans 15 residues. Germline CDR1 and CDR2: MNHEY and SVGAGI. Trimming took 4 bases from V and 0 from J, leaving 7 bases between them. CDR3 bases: TGTGCCAGCAGTTTCGACACCTCTGGGGCCAACGTCCTGACTTTC. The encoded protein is CASSFDTSGANVLTF.

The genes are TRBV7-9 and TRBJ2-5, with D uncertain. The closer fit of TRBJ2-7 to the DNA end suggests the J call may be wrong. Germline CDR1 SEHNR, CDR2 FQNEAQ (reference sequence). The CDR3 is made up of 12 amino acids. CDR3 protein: CASSRPPYEQYF. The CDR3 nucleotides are TGTGCCAGCAGCCGGCCCCCCTACGAGCAGTACTTC.

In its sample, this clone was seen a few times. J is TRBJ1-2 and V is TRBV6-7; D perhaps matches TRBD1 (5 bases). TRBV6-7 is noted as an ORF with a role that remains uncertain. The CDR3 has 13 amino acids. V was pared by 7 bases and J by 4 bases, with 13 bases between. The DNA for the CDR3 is TGTGCCAGCATTGCGGGGGAACTCTATGGCTACACCTTC. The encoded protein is CASIAGELYGYTF.

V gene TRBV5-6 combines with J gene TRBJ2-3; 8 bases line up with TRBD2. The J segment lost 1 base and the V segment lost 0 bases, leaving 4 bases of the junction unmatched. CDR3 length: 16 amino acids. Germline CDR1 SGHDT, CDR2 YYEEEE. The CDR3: CASSLVLAGRTDTQYF. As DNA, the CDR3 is TGTGCCAGCAGCTTGGTTCTAGCGGGCCGCACAGATACGCAGTATTTT.

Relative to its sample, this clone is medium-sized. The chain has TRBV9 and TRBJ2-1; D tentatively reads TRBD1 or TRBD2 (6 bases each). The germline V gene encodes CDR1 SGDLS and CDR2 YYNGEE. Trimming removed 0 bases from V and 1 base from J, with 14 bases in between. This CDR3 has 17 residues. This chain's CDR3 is CASSVEDLGGSYNEQFF. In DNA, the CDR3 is TGTGCCAGCAGCGTAGAGGATTTAGGGGGGTCCTACAATGAGCAGTTCTTC.